This T cell receptor (beta chain) was identified during a study of cytomegalovirus exposure and HLA in healthy donors. Overall study results and limits: Earlier analysis looked at TCR beta V segments, and most were productive about 90% or about 30% of the time. The study recorded about 160 TCR beta chains that were cytomegalovirus-associated. 16,951 TCR beta sequences were associated with HLA alleles at 0.05 false discovery rate in a later analysis.

The germline CDR1 and CDR2 sequences are MNHNY and SVGAGI (reference sequence). The CDR3 length is 14 residues. The V end lost 5 bases, the J end lost 4 bases, and 15 bases lay between the germline ends. Use of 60 Vbeta and 13 Jbeta primers characterized the PCR. Only in-frame clones appear in the TCRdb table, and some are missing; sequencing was by immunoSEQ multiplex PCR. Among approximately 180,000 clones listed, about 80% were seen once. In the case of this clone: Antigen unknown.

This TCR was sampled from a woman between 40 and 55 years old in good health and CMV-seronegative. The sample was PBMCs. The chain recombines TRBV6-6 with TRBJ2-7; TRBD1 might be the D (5 bases). Here the CDR3 DNA reads TGTGCCAGCAGTCCACGTGGGGCATCGTACGAGCAGTACGTC. Its translation: CASSPRGASYEQYV.